Listed below are T cell receptor beta chains from one sample, sequenced in a study of blood T cell repertoires in COVID-19. Profiling relied on immunoSEQ multiplex PCR, and the TCRdb table lists in-frame clones only, not all of them. The sample yields 140,000 or so clones, more than 75% seen once. Material: peripheral blood. The receptors here all came from a woman older than 75 with acute or convalescent COVID-19. Each CDR3 is given with its conserved first and last residue. Each record gives: D gene, J gene, V gene, clone size, CDR3 protein, CDR3 DNA. D genes are given only for firm matches. Clone size is shown for a subset of rows, as once, few, many or a class of expanded clone.

.,TRBJ2-7,TRBV5-6,medium-sized,CASSILRFAGRKYYEQYF,TGTGCCAGCAGCATCCTACGATTTGCGGGACGGAAATACTACGAGCAGTACTTC
.,TRBJ1-4,TRBV9,.,CASSSLGGEHEKLFF,TGTGCCAGCAGCTCCCTCGGAGGGGAACATGAAAAACTGTTTTTT
.,TRBJ2-7,TRBV28,.,CASSFWQGQYF,TGTGCCAGCAGTTTCTGGCAGGGGCAGTACTTC
TRBD1,TRBJ2-3,TRBV11-3,.,CASSLGRQGTDTQYF,TGTGCCAGCAGCTTGGGTAGACAGGGTACAGATACGCAGTATTTT
TRBD1,TRBJ2-7,TRBV2,.,CASSRQGRGEQYF,TGTGCCAGCAGCCGACAGGGTCGAGGCGAGCAGTACTTC
.,TRBJ1-4,TRBV15,few,CARHRDWFMRTWEKLFF,TGTGCCAGGCATAGGGACTGGTTCATGAGGACATGGGAAAAACTGTTTTTT
.,TRBJ1-6,TRBV27,.,CASSLMTGNSPLHF,TGTGCCAGCAGTTTAATGACAGGAAATTCACCCCTCCACTTT
.,TRBJ1-1,TRBV19,once,CASRGGQGLAEAFF,TGTGCCAGCCGCGGGGGGCAGGGGCTGGCTGAAGCTTTCTTT
TRBD2,TRBJ2-4,TRBV5-5,.,CASSPSGLGVNIQYF,TGTGCCAGCAGCCCCTCGGGACTAGGCGTAAACATTCAGTACTTC
TRBD1,TRBJ1-2,TRBV25-1,.,CASSVWDRGGYTF,TGTGCCAGCAGTGTATGGGACAGGGGTGGCTACACCTTC
.,TRBJ2-1,TRBV27,.,CASSLSLGGEQFF,TGTGCCAGCAGTTTATCACTCGGGGGTGAGCAGTTCTTC